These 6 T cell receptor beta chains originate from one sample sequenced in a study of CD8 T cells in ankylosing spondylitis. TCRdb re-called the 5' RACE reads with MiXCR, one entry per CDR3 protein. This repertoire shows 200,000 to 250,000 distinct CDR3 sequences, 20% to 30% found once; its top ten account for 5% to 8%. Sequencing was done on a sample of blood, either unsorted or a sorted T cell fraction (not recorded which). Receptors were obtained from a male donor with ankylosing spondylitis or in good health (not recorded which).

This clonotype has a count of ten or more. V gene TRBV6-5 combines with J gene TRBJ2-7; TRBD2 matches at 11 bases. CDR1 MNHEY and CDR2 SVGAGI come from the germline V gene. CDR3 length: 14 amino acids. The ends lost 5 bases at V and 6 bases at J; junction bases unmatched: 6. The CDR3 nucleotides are TGTGCCAGCAGTCTGACTCTAGCGGGAGGCGAGCAGTACTTC. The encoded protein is CASSLTLAGGEQYF.

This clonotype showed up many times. In DNA, the CDR3 is TGCGCCAGCAGCCAACACCCTAGCGGGAGGAGCACAGATACGCAGTATTTT. Translation: CASSQHPSGRSTDTQYF. The rearrangement links TRBV4-1 to TRBJ2-3; 11 nucleotides match TRBD2. V was clipped by 2 bases and J by 0 bases; unmatched bases: 4. Germline values: CDR1 MGHRA, CDR2 YSYEKL. This CDR3 spans 17 amino acids.

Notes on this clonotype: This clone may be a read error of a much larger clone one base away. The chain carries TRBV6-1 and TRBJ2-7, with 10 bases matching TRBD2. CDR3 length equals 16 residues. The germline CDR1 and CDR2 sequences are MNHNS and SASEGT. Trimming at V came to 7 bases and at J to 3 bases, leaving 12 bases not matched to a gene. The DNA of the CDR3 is TGTGCCAGCATCAAGGCTAGCGGGGGCAGCTTCTACGAGCAGTACTTC. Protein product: CASIKASGGSFYEQYF.

The CDR3, as DNA: TGTGCCAGCAGTTTATCGGGGGACAGGGGGAAAGGCTACACCTTC. Translation: CASSLSGDRGKGYTF. The chain couples TRBV28 to TRBJ1-2; 11 bases match TRBD1. Germline V gene sequence: CDR1 MDHEN, CDR2 SYDVKM. The CDR3 runs to 15 residues. V lost 1 base, J lost 8 bases, and 6 bases stayed unmatched.

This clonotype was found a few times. Here the CDR3 DNA reads TGCGCCAGCAGCCCTCGACCCCAAAAGGAAAAACTGTTTTTT. This gives the protein CASSPRPQKEKLFF. The rearrangement joins TRBV5-1 to TRBJ1-4; D gene ambiguous. With 4 bases removed from V and 8 bases from J, the gap between germline ends came to 15 bases. The germline CDR1 and CDR2 sequences are SGHRS and YFSETQ. CDR3 size: 14 residues.

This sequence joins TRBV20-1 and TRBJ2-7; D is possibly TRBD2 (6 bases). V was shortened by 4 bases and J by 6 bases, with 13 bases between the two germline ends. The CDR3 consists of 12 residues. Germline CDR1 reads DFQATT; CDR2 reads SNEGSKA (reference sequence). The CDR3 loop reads CSAIRDSGEQYF. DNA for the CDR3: TGCAGTGCTATCCGGGACTCCGGCGAGCAGTACTTC.